The clone carrying this T cell receptor (beta chain) was counted between two and nine times. Its antigen is not identified. This specimen comes from a study of Ad26.COV2.S vaccination and SARS-CoV-2 variants. Study summary: It was the COV1001 Ad26.COV2.S trial arm that included the donor. In the study, Ad26.COV2.S was injected intramuscularly once, or twice 56 days apart.

The treatment here: 19 received Ad26.COV2.S at low or high dose, single or two shots; five or six received placebo; per-sample allocation not given. Specimen acquisition occurred on day 63 following the initial vaccine or placebo injection. Study-wide results and caveats: It is possible that the TCR breadth and depth analyses underestimated the total T cell responses. Vaccinees and placebo recipients showed similar non-spike TCR breadth.

Using immunoSEQ multiplex PCR, the repertoire was profiled, and TCRdb retains in-frame clones only, with some absent. Of more than 300,000 clones in the sample, about 82% were seen once. This CDR3 spans 15 amino acids. Germline CDR1 reads SNHLY; CDR2 reads FYNNEI. The V segment lost 5 bases and the J segment 6 bases; nucleotides outside the gene matches: 9. The chain joins TRBV2 to TRBJ1-5; 8 positions agree with TRBD1. Sequencing used peripheral blood, obtained in a trial of Ad26.COV2.S vaccine versus placebo. The TCR comes from a person aged 18-60 years who received the Ad26.COV2.S COVID-19 vaccine or a placebo. CDR3: CASSFGYRGGQPQHF. The CDR3, as DNA: TGTGCCAGCAGTTTCGGCTACAGGGGGGGTCAGCCCCAGCATTTT. The variable domain in full, completed from reference TRBV2 and TRBJ1-5, reads EPEVTQTPSHQVTQMGQEVILRCVPISNHLYFYWYRQILGQKVEFLVSFYNNEISEKSEIFDDQFSVERPDGSNFTLKIRSTKLEDSAMYFCASSFGYRGGQPQHFGDGTRLSIL.